The present entry profiles one TCR beta chain with its context. The table lists this clonotype with many counts. Its antigen remains undetermined. Base quality data are lacking; no much larger clone is found one base away. The germline V gene yields SGHRS for CDR1 and YFSETQ for CDR2. The CDR3 has 16 amino acids, counting the end cysteine and phenylalanine. The kept DNA is CDR3 alone, 48 bases in frame from the first base. V sheds 0 bases and J sheds 7 bases, leaving 17 bases between their ends. Sequencing instrument: Illumina NovaSeq 6000. TCRalpha and TCRbeta cDNA libraries were constructed by 5'RACE with constant-segment primers, with sample barcodes and unique molecular identifiers being introduced. Trizol reagent was used to extract RNA from every sample. Libraries were amplified in two PCR steps, with a second sample barcode and Illumina TruSeq adapters added in the second step. Libraries were sequenced on an Illumina NovaSeq with 2 x 150 bp paired-end reads. In the authors' own workflow: With migec v1.2.7, reads were demultiplexed and then collapsed into UMI-guided consensus sequences. Using mixcr v2.1.11, UMI consensuses were aligned to TRA and TRB V and J templates and then assembled into clonotypes. A clonotype was counted as expanded or contracted only when both edgeR and NoisET called the clonotype significant, with the noise models trained on biological replicates. For edgeR calls, the cutoffs were a false discovery rate-adjusted p below 0.01 and a log2 fold-change threshold of 1. PCA with hierarchical clustering of max-normalized trajectories of the 1000 most abundant clonotypes was used as exploratory dynamics analysis. Each responding clone was given a CD4 or CD8 phenotype based on the CD4+ and CD8+ repertoires, which had been sequenced separately. Using fastp trimming at Q25 and MiXCR clonotype assembly, TCRdb reanalyzed the public sequencing data and kept in-frame beta chains. Each record represents a unique CDR3 protein, reported with the most common genes and DNA among its rows. In this record, the V and J calls reflect TCRdb's handling and not the investigators' own analysis. Across this sample there are approximately 350,000 distinct CDR3 sequences, with about 15% seen only once. Around 22% of the sample comes from the top ten.

This sample was taken from a study of T-cell memory formation after mild COVID-19 (TCRdb year 2021). Notes on the research overall: TCR sequence clusters from the two donors were found to be largely donor specific. T-cell clones expanding and contracting after mild COVID-19 in two donors were tracked by longitudinal TCRalpha and TCRbeta repertoire sequencing. The cohort comprised two young, previously healthy adult volunteers, one female and one male. What the authors observed across the whole study: The study covered only a couple of mild cases, and larger cohorts including severe cases with pre-infection samples were considered necessary. Whether the second-wave clones peaking on day 37 were SARS-CoV-2 specific was not confirmed. Contracting CD4+ clones turned up mainly in the CM and EM memory subsets, whereas EMRA was where CD8+ clones were enriched. Clones that contracted from day 15 to 85 showed balanced CD4/CD8 phenotypes, whereas a second wave of clones that expanded from day 15 to 37 leaned towards CD4+. Some responding clones were found in pre-infection memory, which suggests that pre-existing cross-reactive memory T cells took part in the SARS-CoV-2 response.

Ficoll-Paque density gradient centrifugation was used to isolate PBMCs. The V gene is TRBV5-1 and the J gene is TRBJ2-1; the D segment may tentatively be TRBD1 or TRBD2, each giving 5 matched bases. The TCR was taken from a young man who had mild COVID-19 (a few samples of this study predate the infection). The sample titles of this study are shuffled in the database, so cell type and time point are left out; the donor was told from shared clones. The sequencing input was PBMCs or a T cell subset sorted from them (not recorded which). CDR3 loop: CASSLGIGTPKNEQFF. The DNA sequence is as follows: TGCGCCAGCAGCTTGGGCATCGGGACCCCAAAGAATGAGCAGTTCTTC.